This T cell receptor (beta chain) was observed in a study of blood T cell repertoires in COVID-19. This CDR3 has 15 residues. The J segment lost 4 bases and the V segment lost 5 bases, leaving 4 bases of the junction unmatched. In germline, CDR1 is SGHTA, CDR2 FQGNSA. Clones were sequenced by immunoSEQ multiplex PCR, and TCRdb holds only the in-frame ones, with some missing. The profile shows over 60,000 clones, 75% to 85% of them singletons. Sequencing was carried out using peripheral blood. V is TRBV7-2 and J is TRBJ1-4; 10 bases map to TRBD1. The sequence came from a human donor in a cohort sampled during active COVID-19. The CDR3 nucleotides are TGTGCCAGCAGCCGGACAGGGGGAGGTAATGAAAAACTGTTTTTT. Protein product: CASSRTGGGNEKLFF.